This T cell receptor beta chain was sequenced during a study of blood T cells in healthy people across ages. Broader study findings: Higher diversity and more naive CD4+ cells were features of long-lived donors, compared to aged donors.

With regard to this clonotype: The antigen is undetermined.

The CDR3 spans 15 residues. The V gene's germline CDR1 is SGHRS and CDR2 YFSETQ. V trimming: 7 bases; J trimming: 3 bases; junction bases outside the gene matches: 9. Through a sample-barcoded 5' primer and a J-beta primer mix, a second PCR was run for roughly 6 to 11 cycles. TCRdb reprocessed the 5' RACE reads with MiXCR, giving one entry per CDR3 protein. The sample contains 1.5 million to 2 million distinct CDR3 sequences, 28% of which appear only once. This clonotype was sampled from a woman in her twenties or thirties in good health. Sequenced material: blood. The V gene is TRBV5-1, the J gene TRBJ2-1, with 8 bases that match TRBD1. This CDR3 is CASCSDRAFYNEQFF. CDR3 DNA: TGCGCCAGCTGCTCGGACAGGGCCTTCTACAATGAGCAGTTCTTC.